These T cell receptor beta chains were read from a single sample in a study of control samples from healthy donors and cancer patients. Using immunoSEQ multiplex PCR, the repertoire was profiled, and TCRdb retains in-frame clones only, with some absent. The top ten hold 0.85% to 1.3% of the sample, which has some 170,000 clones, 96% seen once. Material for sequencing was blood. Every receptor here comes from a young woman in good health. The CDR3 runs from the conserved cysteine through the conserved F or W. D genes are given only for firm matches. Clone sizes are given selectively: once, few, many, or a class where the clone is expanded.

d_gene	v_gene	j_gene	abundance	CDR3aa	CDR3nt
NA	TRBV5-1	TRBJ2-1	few	CASSLGTDLNEQFF	TGCGCCAGCAGCTTGGGGACAGACCTCAATGAGCAGTTCTTC
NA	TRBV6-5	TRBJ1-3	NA	CASRGHGNTIYF	TGTGCCAGCAGGGGCCATGGAAACACCATATATTTT
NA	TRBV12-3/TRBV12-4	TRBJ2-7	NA	CASSFGNREYF	TGTGCCAGCAGTTTCGGGAATCGGGAGTACTTC
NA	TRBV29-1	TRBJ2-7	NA	CSVVLYRDEQYF	TGCAGCGTTGTCCTTTACAGGGACGAGCAGTACTTC
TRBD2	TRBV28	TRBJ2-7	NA	CASRSSGGAYEQYF	TGTGCCAGCAGATCGAGCGGGGGGGCCTACGAGCAGTACTTC
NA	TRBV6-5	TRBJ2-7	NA	CASRLNNYEQYF	TGTGCCAGCAGGCTTAATAATTACGAGCAGTACTTC
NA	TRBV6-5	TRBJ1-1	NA	CASSSAGTEAFF	TGTGCCAGCAGTTCCGCCGGCACTGAAGCTTTCTTT
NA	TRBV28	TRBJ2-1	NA	CASSLLSSSYNEQFF	TGTGCCAGCAGTTTACTCAGTAGCTCCTACAATGAGCAGTTCTTC
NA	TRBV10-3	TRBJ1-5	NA	CAISVSGGNQPQHF	TGTGCCATCAGTGTTTCAGGGGGCAATCAGCCCCAGCATTTT
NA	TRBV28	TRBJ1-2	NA	CASSAYHRNDGYTF	TGTGCCAGCAGCGCCTATCATAGGAATGATGGCTACACCTTC
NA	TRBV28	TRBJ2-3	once	CASRAGSTDTQYF	TGTGCCAGCAGGGCGGGAAGCACAGATACGCAGTATTTT
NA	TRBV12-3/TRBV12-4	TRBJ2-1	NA	CASARLDEQFF	TGTGCCAGCGCCCGATTGGATGAGCAGTTCTTC
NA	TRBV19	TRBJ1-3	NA	CASSIHQLGRSGNTIYF	TGTGCCAGTAGTATACACCAGCTCGGGCGGTCCGGAAACACCATATATTTT
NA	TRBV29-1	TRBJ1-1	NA	CSVKEGPFAEAFF	TGCAGCGTGAAGGAGGGGCCGTTCGCTGAAGCTTTCTTT
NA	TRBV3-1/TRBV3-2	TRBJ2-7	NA	CASSQVVGRRYEQYF	TGTGCCAGCAGCCAAGTGGTGGGGAGGAGGTACGAGCAGTACTTC
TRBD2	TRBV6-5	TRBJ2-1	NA	CASRGGLAGLNEQFF	TGTGCCAGCAGGGGGGGACTAGCGGGACTAAATGAGCAGTTCTTC
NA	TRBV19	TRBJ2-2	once	CASSAGGVRELFF	TGTGCCAGTAGTGCCGGTGGGGTTCGGGAGCTGTTTTTT
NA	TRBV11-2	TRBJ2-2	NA	CASILPGANTGELFF	TGTGCCAGCATCCTTCCTGGGGCGAACACCGGGGAGCTGTTTTTT
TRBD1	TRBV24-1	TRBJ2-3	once	CATSDPPGTGRTDTQYF	TGTGCCACCAGTGATCCGCCCGGGACAGGGCGAACAGATACGCAGTATTTT
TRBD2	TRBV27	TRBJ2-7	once	CASPIRAGGLAVSWGYEQYF	TGTGCCAGCCCCATACGGGCAGGGGGACTAGCGGTGAGCTGGGGCTACGAGCAGTACTTC
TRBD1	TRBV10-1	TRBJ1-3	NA	CASSSPLPTGSSGNTIYF	TGCGCCAGCAGCTCCCCTTTGCCGACAGGGAGCTCTGGAAACACCATATATTTT
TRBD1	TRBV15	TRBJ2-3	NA	CATSRVTGVGTDTQYF	TGTGCCACCAGCAGGGTAACAGGGGTGGGCACAGATACGCAGTATTTT
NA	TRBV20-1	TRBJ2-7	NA	CSAQQDYEQYF	TGCAGTGCTCAACAGGACTACGAGCAGTACTTC
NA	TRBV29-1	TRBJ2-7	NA	CSGLGGSYEQYF	TGCAGCGGGCTTGGGGGATCCTACGAGCAGTACTTC
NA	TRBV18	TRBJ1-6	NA	CASSPWTVPDSPLHF	TGTGCCAGCTCTCCTTGGACAGTACCGGACTCACCCCTCCACTTT
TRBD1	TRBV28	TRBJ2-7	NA	CASSFPEGTGGSEQYF	TGTGCCAGCAGTTTCCCGGAGGGGACAGGGGGCTCCGAGCAGTACTTC
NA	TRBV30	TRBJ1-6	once	CAWSSTGTRDWVIHF	TGTGCCTGGTCCTCTACTGGGACTCGAGATTGGGTTATCCACTTT
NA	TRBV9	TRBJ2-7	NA	CASSAGGLTYEQYF	TGTGCCAGCAGCGCCGGGGGTTTAACCTACGAGCAGTACTTC
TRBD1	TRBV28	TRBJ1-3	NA	CASSDLLLTGGSGNTIYF	TGTGCCAGCAGTGACCTTCTATTGACAGGGGGCTCTGGAAACACCATATATTTT
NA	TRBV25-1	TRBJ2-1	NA	CASSEGQLKDTADEQFF	TGTGCCAGCAGTGAGGGCCAGCTCAAGGACACCGCCGATGAGCAGTTCTTC
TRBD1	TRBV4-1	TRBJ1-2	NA	CASSQVPKSQGAWGYTF	TGCGCCAGCAGCCAAGTACCGAAGTCCCAGGGGGCTTGGGGCTACACCTTC
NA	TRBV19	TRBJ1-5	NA	CASSIMAVNQPQHF	TGTGCCAGTAGTATCATGGCAGTAAATCAGCCCCAGCATTTT
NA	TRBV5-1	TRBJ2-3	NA	CASSLTDFADTQYF	TGCGCCAGCAGCTTGACGGACTTCGCAGATACGCAGTATTTT
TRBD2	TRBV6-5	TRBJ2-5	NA	CAGSGGGFRETQYF	TGTGCCGGTTCCGGCGGGGGGTTCCGTGAGACCCAGTACTTC
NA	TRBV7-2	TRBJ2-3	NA	CASSFTSYPTDTQYF	TGTGCCAGCAGCTTCACTAGTTACCCCACAGATACGCAGTATTTT
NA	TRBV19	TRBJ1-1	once	CASSIVREATEAFF	TGTGCCAGTAGTATAGTAAGGGAGGCCACTGAAGCTTTCTTT
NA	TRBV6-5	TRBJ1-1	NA	CVVGGSMNTEAFF	TGTGTAGTCGGGGGGAGCATGAACACTGAAGCTTTCTTT
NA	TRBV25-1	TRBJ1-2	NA	CASSEIGDGYTF	TGTGCCAGCAGTGAAATAGGTGATGGCTACACCTTC
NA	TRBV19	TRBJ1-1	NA	CASSPRSTILVMNTEAFF	TGTGCCAGTAGTCCCCGTTCGACGATCCTGGTAATGAACACTGAAGCTTTCTTT
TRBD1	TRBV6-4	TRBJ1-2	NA	CASSNGQGWDGYTF	TGTGCCAGCAGCAACGGACAGGGCTGGGATGGCTACACCTTC
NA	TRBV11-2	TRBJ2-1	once	CASSLGESSYNEQFF	TGTGCCAGCAGCTTGGGGGAATCCTCCTACAATGAGCAGTTCTTC
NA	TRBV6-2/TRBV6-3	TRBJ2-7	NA	CASSFASGPAFGGEQYF	TGTGCCAGCAGTTTCGCGTCCGGCCCAGCCTTCGGGGGCGAGCAGTACTTC
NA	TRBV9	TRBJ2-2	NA	CASSVSPGPGTGELFF	TGTGCCAGCAGCGTATCCCCAGGGCCGGGCACCGGGGAGCTGTTTTTT
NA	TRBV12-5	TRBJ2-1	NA	CASGPSITNEQFF	TGTGCTAGTGGACCATCAATTACCAATGAGCAGTTCTTC
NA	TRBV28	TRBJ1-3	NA	CASQSRGAGNTIYF	TGTGCCAGCCAAAGTCGCGGGGCTGGAAACACCATATATTTT
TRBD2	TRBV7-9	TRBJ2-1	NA	CASSLEASGSWNEQFF	TGTGCCAGCAGCTTAGAGGCTAGCGGGAGTTGGAATGAGCAGTTCTTC
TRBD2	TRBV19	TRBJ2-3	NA	CASSVRGAGDLTDTQYF	TGTGCCAGTAGTGTTCGGGGAGCGGGAGACCTCACAGATACGCAGTATTTT
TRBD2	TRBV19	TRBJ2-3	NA	CASSPGLGSTDTQYF	TGTGCCAGTAGCCCGGGACTAGGGAGCACAGATACGCAGTATTTT
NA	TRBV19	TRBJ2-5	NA	CASSMVEWETQYF	TGTGCCAGTAGTATGGTTGAGTGGGAGACCCAGTACTTC
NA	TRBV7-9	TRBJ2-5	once	CASSFAVSGTQYF	TGTGCCAGCAGCTTCGCGGTCTCCGGGACCCAGTACTTC
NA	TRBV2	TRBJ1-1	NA	CASSLGNTEAFF	TGTGCCAGCAGTTTAGGGAACACTGAAGCTTTCTTT
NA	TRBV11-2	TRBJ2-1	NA	CASGSRVTIEQFF	TGTGCCAGCGGAAGCCGAGTGACTATTGAGCAGTTCTTC
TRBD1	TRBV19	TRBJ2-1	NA	CASGTEPQGEQFF	TGTGCCAGTGGGACAGAACCCCAGGGAGAGCAGTTCTTC